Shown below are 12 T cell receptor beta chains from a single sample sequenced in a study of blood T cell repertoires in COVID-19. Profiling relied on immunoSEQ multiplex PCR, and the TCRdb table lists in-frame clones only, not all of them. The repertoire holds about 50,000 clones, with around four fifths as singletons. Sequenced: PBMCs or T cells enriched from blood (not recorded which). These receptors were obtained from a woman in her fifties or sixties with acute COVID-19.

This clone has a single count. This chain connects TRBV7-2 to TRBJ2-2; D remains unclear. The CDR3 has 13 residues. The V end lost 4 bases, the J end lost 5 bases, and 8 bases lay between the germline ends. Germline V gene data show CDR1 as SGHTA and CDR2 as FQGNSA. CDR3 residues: CASSSYGTGELFF. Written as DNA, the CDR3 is TGTGCCAGCAGCTCCTACGGGACCGGGGAGCTGTTTTTT.

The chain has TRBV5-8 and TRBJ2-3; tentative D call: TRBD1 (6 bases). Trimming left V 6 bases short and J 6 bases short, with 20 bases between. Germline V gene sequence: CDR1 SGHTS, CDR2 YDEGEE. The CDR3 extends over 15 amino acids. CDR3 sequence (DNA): TGTGCCAGCATGGGGGCGGTTGATCGTTTGGATACGCAGTATTTT. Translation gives CASMGAVDRLDTQYF.

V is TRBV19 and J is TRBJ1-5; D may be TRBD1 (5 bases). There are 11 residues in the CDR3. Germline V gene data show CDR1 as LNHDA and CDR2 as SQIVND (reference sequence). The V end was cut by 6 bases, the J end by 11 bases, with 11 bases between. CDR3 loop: CASSSGLSQHF. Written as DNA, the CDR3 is TGTGCCAGTAGCTCAGGGTTGTCCCAGCATTTT.

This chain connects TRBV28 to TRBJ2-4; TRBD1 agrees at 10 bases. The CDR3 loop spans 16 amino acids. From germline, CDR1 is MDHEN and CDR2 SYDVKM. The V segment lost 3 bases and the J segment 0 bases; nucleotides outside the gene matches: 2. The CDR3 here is CASSFGTGEAKNIQYF. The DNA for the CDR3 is TGTGCCAGCAGTTTCGGGACAGGGGAAGCCAAAAACATTCAGTACTTC.

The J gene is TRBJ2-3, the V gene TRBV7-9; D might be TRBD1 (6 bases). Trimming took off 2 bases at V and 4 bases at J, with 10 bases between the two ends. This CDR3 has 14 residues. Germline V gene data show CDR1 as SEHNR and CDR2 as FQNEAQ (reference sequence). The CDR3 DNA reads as TGTGCCAGCAGCTTATGGGACACTTCAGATACGCAGTATTTT. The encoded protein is CASSLWDTSDTQYF.

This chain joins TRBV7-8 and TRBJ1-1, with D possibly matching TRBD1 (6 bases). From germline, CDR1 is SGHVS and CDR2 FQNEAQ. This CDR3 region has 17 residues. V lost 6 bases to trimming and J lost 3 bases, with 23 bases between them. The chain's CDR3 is CASSPPGGGPWDTEAFF. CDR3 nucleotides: TGTGCCAGCAGTCCACCTGGGGGGGGCCCGTGGGACACTGAAGCTTTCTTT.

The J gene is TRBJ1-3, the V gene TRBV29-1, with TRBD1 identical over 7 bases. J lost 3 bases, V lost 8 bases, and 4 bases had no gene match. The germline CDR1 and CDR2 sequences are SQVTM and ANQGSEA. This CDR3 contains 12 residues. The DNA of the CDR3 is TGCAGCACTCGACAGGGTGGAAACACCATATATTTT. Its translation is CSTRQGGNTIYF.

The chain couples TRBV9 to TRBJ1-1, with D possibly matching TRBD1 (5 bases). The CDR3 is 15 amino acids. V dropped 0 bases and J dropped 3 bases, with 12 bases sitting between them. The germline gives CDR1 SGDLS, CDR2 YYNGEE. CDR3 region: CASSVEGREDTEAFF. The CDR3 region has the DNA TGTGCCAGCAGCGTAGAGGGCAGGGAGGACACTGAAGCTTTCTTT.

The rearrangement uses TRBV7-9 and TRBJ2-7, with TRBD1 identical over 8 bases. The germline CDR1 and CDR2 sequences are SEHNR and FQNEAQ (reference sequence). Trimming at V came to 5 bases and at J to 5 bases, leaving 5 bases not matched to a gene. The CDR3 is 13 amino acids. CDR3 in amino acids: CASSLLTGDEQYF. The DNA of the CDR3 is TGTGCCAGCAGCCTCCTGACAGGGGACGAGCAGTACTTC.

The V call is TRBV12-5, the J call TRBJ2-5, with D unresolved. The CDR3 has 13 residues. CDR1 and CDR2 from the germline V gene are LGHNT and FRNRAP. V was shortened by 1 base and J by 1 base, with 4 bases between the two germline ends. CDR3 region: CASGLDSQETQYF. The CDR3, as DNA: TGTGCTAGTGGTTTGGACAGCCAAGAGACCCAGTACTTC.

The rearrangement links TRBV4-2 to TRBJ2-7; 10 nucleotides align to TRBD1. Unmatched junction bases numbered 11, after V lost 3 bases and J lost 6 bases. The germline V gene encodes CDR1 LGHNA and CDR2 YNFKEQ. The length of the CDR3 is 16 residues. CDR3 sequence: CASSQDTGTGASEQYF. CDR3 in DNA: TGTGCCAGCAGCCAGGATACCGGGACAGGGGCGTCCGAGCAGTACTTC.

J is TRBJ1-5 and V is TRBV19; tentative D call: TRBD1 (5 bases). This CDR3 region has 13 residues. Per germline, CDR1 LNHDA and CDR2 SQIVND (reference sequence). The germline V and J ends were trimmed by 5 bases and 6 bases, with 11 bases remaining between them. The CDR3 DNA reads TGTGCCAGTAGTTTGCTGGGGGGTCAGCCCCAGCATTTT. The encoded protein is CASSLLGGQPQHF.